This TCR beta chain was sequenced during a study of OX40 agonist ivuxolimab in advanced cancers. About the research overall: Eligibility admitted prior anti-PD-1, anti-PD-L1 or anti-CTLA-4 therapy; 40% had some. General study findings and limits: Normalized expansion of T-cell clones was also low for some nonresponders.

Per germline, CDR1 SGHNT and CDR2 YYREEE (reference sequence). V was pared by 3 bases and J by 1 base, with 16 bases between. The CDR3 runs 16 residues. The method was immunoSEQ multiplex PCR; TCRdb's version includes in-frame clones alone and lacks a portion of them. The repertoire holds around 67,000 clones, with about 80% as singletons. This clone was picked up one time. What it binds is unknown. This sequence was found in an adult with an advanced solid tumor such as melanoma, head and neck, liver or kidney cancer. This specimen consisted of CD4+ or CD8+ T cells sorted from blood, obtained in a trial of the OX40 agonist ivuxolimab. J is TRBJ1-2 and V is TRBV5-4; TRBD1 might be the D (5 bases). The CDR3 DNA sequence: TGTGCCAGCAGCTCGATCATGACAGACCTTAACTATGGCTACACCTTC. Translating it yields CASSSIMTDLNYGYTF. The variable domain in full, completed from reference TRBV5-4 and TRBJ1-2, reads ETGVTQSPTHLIKTRGQQVTLRCSSQSGHNTVSWYQQALGQGPQFIFQYYREEENGRGNFPPRFSGLQFPNYSSELNVNALELDDSALYLCASSSIMTDLNYGYTFGSGTRLTVV.